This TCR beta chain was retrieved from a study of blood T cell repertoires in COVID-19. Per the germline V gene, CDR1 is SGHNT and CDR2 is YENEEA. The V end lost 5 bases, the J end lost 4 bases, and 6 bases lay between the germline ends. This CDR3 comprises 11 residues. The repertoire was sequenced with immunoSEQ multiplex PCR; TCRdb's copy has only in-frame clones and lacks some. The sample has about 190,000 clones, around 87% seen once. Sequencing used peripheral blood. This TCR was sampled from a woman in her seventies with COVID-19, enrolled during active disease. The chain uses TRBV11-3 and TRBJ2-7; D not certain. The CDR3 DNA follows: TGTGCCAGCAGCATACTGTACGAGCAGTACTTC. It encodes CASSILYEQYF.